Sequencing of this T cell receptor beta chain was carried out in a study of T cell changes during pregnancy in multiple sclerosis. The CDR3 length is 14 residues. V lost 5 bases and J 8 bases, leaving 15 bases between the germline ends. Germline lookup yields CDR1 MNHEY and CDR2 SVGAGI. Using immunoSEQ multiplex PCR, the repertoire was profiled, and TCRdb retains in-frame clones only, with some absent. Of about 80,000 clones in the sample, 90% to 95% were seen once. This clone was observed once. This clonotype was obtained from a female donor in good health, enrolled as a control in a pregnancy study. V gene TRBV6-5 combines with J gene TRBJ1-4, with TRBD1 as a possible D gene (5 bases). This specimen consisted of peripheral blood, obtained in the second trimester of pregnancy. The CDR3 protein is CASSDTQGTEKLFF. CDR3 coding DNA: TGTGCCAGCAGTGATACCCAGGGAACAGAAAAACTGTTTTTT.